These 15 T cell receptor beta chains originate from one sample sequenced in a study of T cell responses to AZD1222 COVID-19 vaccine. Profiling relied on immunoSEQ multiplex PCR, and the TCRdb table lists in-frame clones only, not all of them. The sample comprises 120,000 or so clones, roughly 90% of which are singletons, and approximately 1% rests with the top ten. Sequences were derived from peripheral blood, sampled on day 0 of AZD1222 vaccination. These receptors were obtained from an adult in good health.

This chain links TRBV18 with TRBJ2-5; TRBD2 agrees at 10 bases. CDR1 KGHSH and CDR2 LQKENI come from the germline V gene. CDR3 size: 15 residues. The junction had 0 bases not matched to a gene; V was cut back by 0 bases and J by 2 bases. CDR3 residues: CASSPPSGRQETQYF. The CDR3 DNA reads as TGTGCCAGCTCACCACCTAGCGGGAGGCAAGAGACCCAGTACTTC.

The chain joins TRBV7-8 to TRBJ1-5, with D maybe TRBD1 (6 bases). This CDR3 has 15 residues. Germline CDR1 reads SGHVS; CDR2 reads FQNEAQ. The V end lost 4 bases, the J end lost 2 bases, and 12 bases lay between the germline ends. The CDR3 sequence is CASSSREGGNQPQHF. In DNA form, the CDR3 reads TGTGCCAGCAGCTCCAGGGAGGGGGGCAATCAGCCCCAGCATTTT.

This clone was seen only a few times. This rearrangement joins TRBV24-1 to TRBJ2-1; either TRBD1 or TRBD2 may supply D (5 bases each). Between the trimmed V and J ends, which lost 4 bases and 6 bases, there was a span of 12 bases. CDR1 and CDR2 (germline): KGHDR, SFDVKD. The CDR3 runs to 14 residues. The CDR3 sequence is CATSDPARGNEQFF. CDR3 coding DNA: TGTGCCACCAGTGACCCCGCGAGGGGCAATGAGCAGTTCTTC.

This sequence joins TRBV9 and TRBJ2-5, with D perhaps TRBD1 or TRBD2 (5 bases each). Trimming cost V 4 bases and J 6 bases, with 13 bases left between them. The CDR3 is made up of 13 amino acids. Germline V CDR1 and CDR2: SGDLS, YYNGEE. For the CDR3, the DNA is TGTGCCAGCAGCCTGGGGGATGGAAAGACCCAGTACTTC. It translates to CASSLGDGKTQYF.

This clone was observed a few times. This sequence joins TRBV7-2 and TRBJ1-2, with 7 positions matching TRBD1. CDR3 length: 13 amino acids. J gave up 7 bases and V 6 bases, and 8 bases lay outside the gene matches. Germline V gene sequence: CDR1 SGHTA, CDR2 FQGNSA. The CDR3 sequence: CASSFRDSGGYTF. The CDR3 DNA sequence: TGTGCCAGCAGTTTCCGGGACAGCGGTGGCTACACCTTC.

The chain links TRBV19 to TRBJ1-5; weak D call: TRBD1 (5 bases). Germline V lookup: CDR1 LNHDA, CDR2 SQIVND (reference sequence). The CDR3 covers 14 residues. Trimming shortened V by 7 bases and J by 3 bases, and 13 bases separated the two germline ends. CDR3 protein: CASKGDSPNQPQHF. CDR3 coding DNA: TGTGCCAGTAAAGGTGACAGTCCCAATCAGCCCCAGCATTTT.

The chain has TRBV6-5 and TRBJ1-4; the match to TRBD1 covers 7 bases. CDR1 MNHEY and CDR2 SVGAGI come from the germline V gene. V lost 8 bases and J lost 7; bases outside the gene matches: 10. CDR3 length: 14 amino acids. The CDR3 protein is CASGNRGLFEKLFF. In DNA, the CDR3 is TGTGCCAGCGGCAACAGGGGTTTATTTGAAAAACTGTTTTTT.

The rearrangement uses TRBV19 and TRBJ2-5; no clear D gene. The CDR3 length is 14 residues. Germline values: CDR1 LNHDA, CDR2 SQIVND (reference sequence). Trimming removed 10 bases from V and 5 bases from J, with 20 bases in between. The CDR3 region is CATTRWGSGETQYF. In DNA, the CDR3 is TGTGCCACTACCCGATGGGGATCAGGCGAGACCCAGTACTTC.

J is TRBJ1-5 and V is TRBV2, with D perhaps matching TRBD1 (5 bases). Germline CDR1 reads SNHLY; CDR2 reads FYNNEI. V was pared by 7 bases and J by 7 bases, with 11 bases between. The CDR3 consists of 12 residues. DNA of the CDR3: TGTGCCAGCACCCTCGGGGGACAGCCCCAGCATTTT. Protein sequence: CASTLGGQPQHF.

This rearrangement joins TRBV11-2 to TRBJ2-7; 10 nucleotides agree with TRBD2. The CDR3 is made up of 18 amino acids. Germline V gene lookup returns CDR1 SGHAT and CDR2 FQNNGV. Trimming cost V 3 bases and J 2 bases; bases outside gene matches: 13. CDR3 protein: CASSLARKGTSATYEQYF. As DNA, the CDR3 is TGTGCCAGCAGCTTGGCCAGGAAAGGGACTAGCGCTACCTACGAGCAGTACTTC.

The J gene is TRBJ2-1, the V gene TRBV5-1, with 7 positions matching TRBD2. The CDR3 consists of 14 residues. The trim removed 4 bases at V and 7 bases at J, leaving 8 bases unmatched. Per germline, CDR1 SGHRS and CDR2 YFSETQ. CDR3 coding DNA: TGCGCCAGCAGCCGGCGGGAGATACTGAATGAGCAGTTCTTC. Translated: CASSRREILNEQFF.

CDR3 residues: CASSPQAGTSYNEQFF. For the CDR3, the DNA is TGCGCCAGCAGCCCCCAAGCGGGGACCTCCTACAATGAGCAGTTCTTC. V gene TRBV5-1 combines with J gene TRBJ2-1; 7 bases map to TRBD2. After removal of 4 bases from V and 0 bases from J, the junction contained 7 bases not matched to a gene. Germline lookup yields CDR1 SGHRS and CDR2 YFSETQ. CDR3 length equals 16 residues. Full variable domain (remainder filled in from reference TRBV5-1 and TRBJ2-1): KAGVTQTPRYLIKTRGQQVTLSCSPISGHRSVSWYQQTPGQGLQFLFEYFSETQRNKGNFPGRFSGRQFSNSRSEMNVSTLELGDSALYLCASSPQAGTSYNEQFFGPGTRLTVL.

This clone was seen once. V usage is TRBV4-1 and J usage is TRBJ1-5, with D possibly TRBD1 on 5 matching bases. The V gene's germline CDR1 is MGHRA and CDR2 YSYEKL. V lost 0 bases to trimming and J lost 5 bases, with 14 bases between them. This CDR3 is built from 16 residues. This CDR3 is CASSQEGTSSYQPQHF. In DNA form, the CDR3 reads TGCGCCAGCAGCCAAGAAGGGACCTCGAGCTATCAGCCCCAGCATTTT.

CDR3 DNA: TGTGCCAGCAGTTACTCCCAGGGAACCTCTGGAAACACCATATATTTT. This sequence encodes CASSYSQGTSGNTIYF. The gene calls are TRBV6-6 and TRBJ1-3; maybe TRBD1 (5 bases). Trimming shortened V by 0 bases and J by 0 bases, and 9 bases separated the two germline ends. CDR3 size: 16 residues. Germline CDR1 reads MNHNY; CDR2 reads SVGAGI (reference sequence).

This clone was detected only once. V usage is TRBV27 and J usage is TRBJ1-6; D is unresolved. CDR3 length: 18 amino acids. The germline CDR1 and CDR2 sequences are MNHEY and SMNVEV (reference sequence). V was trimmed by 6 bases and J by 0 bases, leaving 18 bases between them. This chain's CDR3 is CASSRRDGRSSYNSPLHF. CDR3 in DNA: TGTGCCAGCAGCCGCCGGGATGGTAGAAGCTCCTATAATTCACCCCTCCACTTT.